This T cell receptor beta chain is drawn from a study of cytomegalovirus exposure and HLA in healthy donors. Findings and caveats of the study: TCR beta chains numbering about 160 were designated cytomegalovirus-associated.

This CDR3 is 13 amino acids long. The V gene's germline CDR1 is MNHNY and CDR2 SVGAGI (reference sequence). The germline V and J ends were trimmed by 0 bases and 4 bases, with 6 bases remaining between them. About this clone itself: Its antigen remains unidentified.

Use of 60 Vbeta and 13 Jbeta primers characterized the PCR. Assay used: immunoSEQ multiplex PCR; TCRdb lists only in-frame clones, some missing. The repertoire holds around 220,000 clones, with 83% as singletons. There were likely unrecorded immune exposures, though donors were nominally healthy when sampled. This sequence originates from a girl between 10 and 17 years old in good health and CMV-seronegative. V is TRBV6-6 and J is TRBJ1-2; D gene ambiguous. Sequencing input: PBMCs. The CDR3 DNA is TGTGCCAGCAGTTACTCGACACGCTATGGCTACACCTTC. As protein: CASSYSTRYGYTF.